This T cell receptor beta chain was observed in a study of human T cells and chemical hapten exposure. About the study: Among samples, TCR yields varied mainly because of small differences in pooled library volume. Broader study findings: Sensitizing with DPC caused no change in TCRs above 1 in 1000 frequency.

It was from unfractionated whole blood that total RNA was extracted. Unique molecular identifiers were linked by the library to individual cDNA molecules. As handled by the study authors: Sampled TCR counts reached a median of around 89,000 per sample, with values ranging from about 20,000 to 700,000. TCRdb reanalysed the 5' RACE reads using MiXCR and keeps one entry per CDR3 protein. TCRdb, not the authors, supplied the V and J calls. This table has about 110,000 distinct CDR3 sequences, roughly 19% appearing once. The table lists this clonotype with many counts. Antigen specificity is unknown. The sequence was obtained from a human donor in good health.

Here the CDR3 reads CASSRNQPQHF. The CDR3 region has the DNA TGTGCCAGCAGCCGCAATCAGCCCCAGCATTTT. The chain uses TRBV2 and TRBJ1-5, with unresolved D. Trimming shortened V by 6 bases and J by 2 bases, and 2 bases separated the two germline ends. The CDR3 totals 11 residues. Germline lookup yields CDR1 SNHLY and CDR2 FYNNEI.